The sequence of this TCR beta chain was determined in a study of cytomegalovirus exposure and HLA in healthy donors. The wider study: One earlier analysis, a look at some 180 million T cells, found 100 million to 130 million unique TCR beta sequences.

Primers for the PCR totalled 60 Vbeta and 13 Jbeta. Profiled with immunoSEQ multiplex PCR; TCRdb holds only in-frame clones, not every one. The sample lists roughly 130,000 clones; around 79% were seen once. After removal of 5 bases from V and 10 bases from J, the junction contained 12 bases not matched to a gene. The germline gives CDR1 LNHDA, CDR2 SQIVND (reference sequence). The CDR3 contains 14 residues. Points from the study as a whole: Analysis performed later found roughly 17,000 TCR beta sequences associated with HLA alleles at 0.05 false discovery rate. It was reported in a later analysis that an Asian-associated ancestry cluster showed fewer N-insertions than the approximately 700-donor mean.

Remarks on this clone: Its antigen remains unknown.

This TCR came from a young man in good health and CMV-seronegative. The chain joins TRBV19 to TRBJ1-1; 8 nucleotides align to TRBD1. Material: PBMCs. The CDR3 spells CASSPWSGQGTAFF. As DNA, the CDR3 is TGTGCCAGTAGTCCTTGGTCCGGACAGGGTACAGCTTTCTTT.